The rows below give T cell receptor beta chains drawn from one sample of a study of shared clonotypes between healthy human individuals. This table comes from immunoSEQ multiplex PCR, and its TCRdb copy is limited to in-frame clones, with some not included. The sample includes 450,000 to 700,000 clones, roughly 95% of them seen just once. Material: naive CD8+ T cells sorted from blood. All receptors derive from a woman aged 25 to 39 in good health. Both conserved end residues are trimmed from each CDR3.

v_call	j_call	cdr3_aa
TRBV27	TRBJ1-5	ASSYTQGAYQH
TRBV2	TRBJ2-1	ASRRSGGYNEQF
TRBV4-1	TRBJ2-5	ATRKVDLAGVGGETQY
TRBV19	TRBJ1-4	ASSNVAETTNEKLF
TRBV2	TRBJ1-4	ASSDRWGRSNEKLF
TRBV7-9	TRBJ2-3	ASKSIGGWNADTQY
TRBV6-5	TRBJ1-2	ASKAGGYT
TRBV28	TRBJ2-7	ASSLSKTYEQY
TRBV19	TRBJ1-4	ASSIWGSGMEKLF
TRBV11-2	TRBJ2-2	ASSGLSSRGELF
TRBV27	TRBJ2-1	ASSFFPTWDEQF
TRBV11-2	TRBJ2-1	ASSLATHNEQF
TRBV4-1	TRBJ1-2	ASSQTLGTAYGYT
TRBV4-1	TRBJ1-1	ASSQGQGPTEAF
TRBV11-2	TRBJ2-1	ASSLVTNEQF
TRBV9	TRBJ2-1	ASRGTSGSNEQF
TRBV5-4	TRBJ2-7	ASSNRDLYEQY
TRBV5-6	TRBJ2-7	ASGRMTSSYEQY
TRBV28	TRBJ1-5	ASSRRTDSNQPQH
TRBV4-1	TRBJ2-1	ASSRGVGTGGNNEQF
TRBV27	TRBJ2-3	ASRQGLVTDTQY
TRBV15	TRBJ2-7	ATSRDKGIGYEQY
TRBV4-2	TRBJ2-1	ASSQDRPTLDEQF
TRBV5-6	TRBJ2-7	ASSLGLTLSEQY